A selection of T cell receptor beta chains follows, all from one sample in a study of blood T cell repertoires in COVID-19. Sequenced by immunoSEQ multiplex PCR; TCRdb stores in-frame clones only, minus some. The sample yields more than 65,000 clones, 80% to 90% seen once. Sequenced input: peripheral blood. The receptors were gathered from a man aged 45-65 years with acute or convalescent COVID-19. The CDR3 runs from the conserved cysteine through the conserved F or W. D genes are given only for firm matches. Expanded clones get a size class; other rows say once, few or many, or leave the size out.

TGCGCCAGCAGCCAAGAGGACAGGGTGAAGACCCAGTACTTC,CASSQEDRVKTQYF,TRBV4-1,-,TRBJ2-5,TRBD1,14
TGTGCCAGCAGCTTCGGACAGGGAAGGGAAAAACTGTTTTTT,CASSFGQGREKLFF,TRBV3-1/TRBV3-2,-,TRBJ1-4,TRBD1,14
TGTGCCAGCAGCCCGGTTAGCTACAATGAGCAGTTCTTC,CASSPVSYNEQFF,TRBV3-1/TRBV3-2,-,TRBJ2-1,-,13
TGTGCCAGCAGCCAAGAGGAGGGGCGTAAGTCCGGGGAGCTGTTTTTT,CASSQEEGRKSGELFF,TRBV4-2,-,TRBJ2-2,-,16
TGTGCCAGCAGCTTTGGACTAGCGGGGGGGCGGCCCTACAATGAGCAGTTCTTC,CASSFGLAGGRPYNEQFF,TRBV12-1,once,TRBJ2-1,-,18
TGTGCCAGTAGTATAGTAGGTCCCGGGACAGGGCTGAACACTGAAGCTTTCTTT,CASSIVGPGTGLNTEAFF,TRBV19,-,TRBJ1-1,TRBD1,18
TGTGCCAGCAGCGTGGACCGCGGGACTGGGGCCAACGTCCTGACTTTC,CASSVDRGTGANVLTF,TRBV9,-,TRBJ2-6,-,16
TGTGCCAGTACCGCGGGAGGGTTTCATACTGAAGCTTTCTTT,CASTAGGFHTEAFF,TRBV19,-,TRBJ1-1,-,14
TGTGCCTGGACCCCCGGGACAGGGGGCGTGGGCTACACCTTC,CAWTPGTGGVGYTF,TRBV30,-,TRBJ1-2,TRBD1,14
TGTGCCAGCAGCCAAGAAAGAGCAGGGGTCTTCGTTGGAAACACCATATATTTT,CASSQERAGVFVGNTIYF,TRBV3-1/TRBV3-2,-,TRBJ1-3,-,18